This T cell receptor (beta chain) is drawn from a study of CD8 T cells in ankylosing spondylitis. The study's findings and limits: Disease-associated clones were reportedly significantly overrepresented in matched ankylosing spondylitis synovial fluid. The authors found the disease-linked clones to be CD8+ and relatively rare in peripheral blood.

Many counts were recorded for this clonotype. Its antigen is unidentified. The CDR3 is made up of 15 amino acids. Germline V gene sequence: CDR1 SGHAT, CDR2 FQNNGV. The V end lost 5 bases, the J end lost 1 base, and 15 bases lay between the germline ends. TCRdb re-called the 5' RACE reads through MiXCR, storing one row per CDR3 protein. The sample holds 130,000 to 150,000 distinct CDR3 sequences, roughly 8.4% seen once. The rearrangement links TRBV11-2 to TRBJ2-7; D is uncertain. Sequencing was performed on synovial fluid, either unsorted or a sorted T cell fraction (not recorded which). The receptor was isolated from a male donor with ankylosing spondylitis. This chain's CDR3 is CASSPRYGLSYEQYF. The CDR3 DNA reads as TGTGCCAGCAGCCCGCGTTATGGCCTTTCCTACGAGCAGTACTTC.